The source of this TCR beta chain is a study of technical replicates of blood from a handful of donors (dated by TCRdb to 2016 to 2017). Reading from cysteine to phenylalanine, the CDR3 counts 13 amino acids. The entry retains the CDR3 DNA only, 39 bases that are in frame from base 1. The germline V gene specifies SGHDT as CDR1 and YYEEEE as CDR2. V and J lose 4 bases and 2 bases, and a span of 9 bases separates them. Libraries were built with the immunoSEQ multiplex PCR assay. The table comes from immuneACCESS by way of TCRdb, which keeps in-frame sequences with V and J called. Part of the clones is missing from these tables; in studies checked, under half for an unresolved V gene and the rest for unknown reasons. For this sample there are roughly 13,000 clones; approximately 88% appear just once. In total, the top ten clones hold roughly 10% of the sample. This clone appeared a few times. Its binding antigen is unknown. Base qualities were left out, and no much larger clone turns up one base away.

This sequence was found in a human donor in good health. The chain is assembled from TRBV5-6 and TRBJ1-2, with no confidently assigned D gene. Sequenced: PBMCs. The CDR3 sequence is CASSVGGNYGYTF. Read as DNA, the sequence is TGTGCCAGCAGCGTAGGAGGGAACTATGGCTACACCTTC.